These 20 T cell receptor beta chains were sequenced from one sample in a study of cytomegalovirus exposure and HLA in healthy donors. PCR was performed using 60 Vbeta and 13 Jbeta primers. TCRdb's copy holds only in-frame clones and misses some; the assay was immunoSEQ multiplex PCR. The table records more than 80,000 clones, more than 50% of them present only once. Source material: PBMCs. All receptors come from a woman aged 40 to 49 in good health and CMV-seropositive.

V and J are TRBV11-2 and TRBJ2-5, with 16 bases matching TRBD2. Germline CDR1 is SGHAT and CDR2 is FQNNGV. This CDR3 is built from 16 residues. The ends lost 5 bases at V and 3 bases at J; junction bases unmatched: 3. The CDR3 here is CASSPGTSGREETQYF. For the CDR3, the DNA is TGTGCCAGCAGCCCCGGGACTAGCGGGAGGGAAGAGACCCAGTACTTC.

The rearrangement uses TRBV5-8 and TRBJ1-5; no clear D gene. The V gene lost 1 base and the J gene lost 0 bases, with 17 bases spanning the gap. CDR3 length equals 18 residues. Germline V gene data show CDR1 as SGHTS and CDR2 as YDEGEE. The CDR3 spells CASSLPWTGILSNQPQHF. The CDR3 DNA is TGTGCCAGCAGCTTGCCTTGGACGGGAATTCTTAGCAATCAGCCCCAGCATTTT.

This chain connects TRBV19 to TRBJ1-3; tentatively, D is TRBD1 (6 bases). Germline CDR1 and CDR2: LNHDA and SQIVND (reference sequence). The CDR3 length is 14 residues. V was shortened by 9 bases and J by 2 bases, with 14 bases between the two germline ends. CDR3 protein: CARSRGATGNTIYF. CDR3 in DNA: TGTGCCAGAAGTCGGGGGGCAACTGGAAACACCATATATTTT.

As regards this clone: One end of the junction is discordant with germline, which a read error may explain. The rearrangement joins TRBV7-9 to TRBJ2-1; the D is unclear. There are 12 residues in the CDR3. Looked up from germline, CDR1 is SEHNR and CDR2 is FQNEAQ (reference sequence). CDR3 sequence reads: CSSSLGPGEQFF. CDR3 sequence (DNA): TGTTCCAGCAGCTTAGGTCCGGGTGAGCAGTTCTTC.

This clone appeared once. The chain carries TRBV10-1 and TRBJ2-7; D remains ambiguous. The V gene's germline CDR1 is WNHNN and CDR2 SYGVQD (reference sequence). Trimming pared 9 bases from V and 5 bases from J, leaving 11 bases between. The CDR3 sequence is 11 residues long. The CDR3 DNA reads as TGCGCCAGTCCCCTATTCCACGAGCAGTACTTC. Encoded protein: CASPLFHEQYF.

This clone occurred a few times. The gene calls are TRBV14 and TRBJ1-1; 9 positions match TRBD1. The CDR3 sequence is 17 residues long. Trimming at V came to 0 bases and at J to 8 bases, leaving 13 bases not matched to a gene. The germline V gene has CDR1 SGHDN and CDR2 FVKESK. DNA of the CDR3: TGTGCCAGCAGCCAAGATTTATTGGACAGGGGAAGTCCCGAAGCTTTCTTT. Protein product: CASSQDLLDRGSPEAFF. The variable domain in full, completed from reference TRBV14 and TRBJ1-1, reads EAGVTQFPSHSVIEKGQTVTLRCDPISGHDNLYWYRRVMGKEIKFLLHFVKESKQDESGMPNNRFLAERTGGTYSTLKVQPAELEDSGVYFCASSQDLLDRGSPEAFFGQGTRLTVV.

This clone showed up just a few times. DNA of the CDR3: TGTGCCAGCAGCCTAGGGGGGCCCCTGCACGGAGCTTTCTTT. Protein sequence: CASSLGGPLHGAFF. The J gene is TRBJ1-1, the V gene TRBV11-2; the D gene is possibly TRBD1 (6 bases). The V and J ends lost 5 bases and 10 bases respectively, with 20 bases between them. Germline lookup yields CDR1 SGHAT and CDR2 FQNNGV. This CDR3 contains 14 residues.

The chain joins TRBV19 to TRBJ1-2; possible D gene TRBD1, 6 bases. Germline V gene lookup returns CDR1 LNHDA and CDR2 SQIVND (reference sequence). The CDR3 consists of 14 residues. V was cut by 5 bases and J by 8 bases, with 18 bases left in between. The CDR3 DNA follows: TGTGCCAGTAGTCGATCTAACAGGGAAATCGGCTACACCTTC. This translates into CASSRSNREIGYTF.

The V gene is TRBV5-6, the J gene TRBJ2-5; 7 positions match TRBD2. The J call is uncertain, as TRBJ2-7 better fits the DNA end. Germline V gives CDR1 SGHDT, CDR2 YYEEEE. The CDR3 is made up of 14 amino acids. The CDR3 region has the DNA TGTGCCAGCAGCTTACCTAGCGGAGGCTACGAGCAGTACTTC. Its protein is CASSLPSGGYEQYF.

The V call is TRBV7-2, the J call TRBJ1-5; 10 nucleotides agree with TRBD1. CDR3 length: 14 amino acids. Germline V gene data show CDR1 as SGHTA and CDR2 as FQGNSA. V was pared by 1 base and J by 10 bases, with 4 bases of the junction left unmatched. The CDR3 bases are TGTGCCAGCAGCTTAGATGGGACAGGGGAACCCCAGCATTTT. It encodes CASSLDGTGEPQHF.

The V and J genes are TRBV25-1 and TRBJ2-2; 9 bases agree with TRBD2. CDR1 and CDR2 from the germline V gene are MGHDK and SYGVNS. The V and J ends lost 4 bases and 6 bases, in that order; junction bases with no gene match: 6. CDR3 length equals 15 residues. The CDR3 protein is CASSGVAGEAGELFF. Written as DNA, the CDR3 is TGTGCCAGCAGTGGGGTAGCGGGAGAAGCCGGGGAGCTGTTTTTT.

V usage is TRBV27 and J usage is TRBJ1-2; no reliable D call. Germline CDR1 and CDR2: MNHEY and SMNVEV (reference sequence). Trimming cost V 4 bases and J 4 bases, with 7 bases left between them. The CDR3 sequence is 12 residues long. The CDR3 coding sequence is TGTGCCAGCAGTTCTGGAGGCTATGGCTACACCTTC. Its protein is CASSSGGYGYTF.

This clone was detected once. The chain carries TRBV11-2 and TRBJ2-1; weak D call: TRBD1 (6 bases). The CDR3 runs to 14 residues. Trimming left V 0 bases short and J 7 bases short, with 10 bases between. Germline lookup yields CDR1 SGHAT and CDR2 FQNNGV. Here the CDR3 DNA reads TGTGCCAGCAGCTTAGACAGGGGTGGTAATGAGCAGTTCTTC. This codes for CASSLDRGGNEQFF.

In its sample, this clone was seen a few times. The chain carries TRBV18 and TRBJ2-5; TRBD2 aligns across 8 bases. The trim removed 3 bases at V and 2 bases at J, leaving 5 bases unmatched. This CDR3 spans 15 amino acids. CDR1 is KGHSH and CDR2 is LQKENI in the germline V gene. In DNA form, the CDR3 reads TGTGCCAGCTCACCTACCGGGACTAGGCAAGAGACCCAGTACTTC. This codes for CASSPTGTRQETQYF. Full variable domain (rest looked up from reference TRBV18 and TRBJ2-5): NAGVMQNPRHLVRRRGQEARLRCSPMKGHSHVYWYRQLPEEGLKFMVYLQKENIIDESGMPKERFSAEFPKEGPSILRIQQVVRGDSAAYFCASSPTGTRQETQYFGPGTRLLVL.

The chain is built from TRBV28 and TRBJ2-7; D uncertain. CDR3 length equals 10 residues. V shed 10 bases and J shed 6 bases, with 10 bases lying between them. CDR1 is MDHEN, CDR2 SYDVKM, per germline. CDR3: CATAVAEQYF. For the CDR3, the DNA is TGTGCCACGGCGGTGGCCGAGCAGTACTTC. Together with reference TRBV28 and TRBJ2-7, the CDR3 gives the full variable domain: DVKVTQSSRYLVKRTGEKVFLECVQDMDHENMFWYRQDPGLGLRLIYFSYDVKMKEKGDIPEGYSVSREKKERFSLILESASTNQTSMYLCATAVAEQYFGPGTRLTVT.

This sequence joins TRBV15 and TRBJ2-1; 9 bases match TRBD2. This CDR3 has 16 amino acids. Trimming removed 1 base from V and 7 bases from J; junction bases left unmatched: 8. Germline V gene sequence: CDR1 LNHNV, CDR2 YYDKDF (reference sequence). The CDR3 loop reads CATSRAFLAGVNEQFF. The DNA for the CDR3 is TGTGCCACCAGCAGAGCCTTTTTAGCGGGAGTAAATGAGCAGTTCTTC.

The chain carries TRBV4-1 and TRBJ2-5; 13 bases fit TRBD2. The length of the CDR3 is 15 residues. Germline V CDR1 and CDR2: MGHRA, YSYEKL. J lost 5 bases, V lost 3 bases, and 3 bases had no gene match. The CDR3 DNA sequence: TGCGCCAGCAGCCATGGACTAGCGGGAGAGGAGACCCAGTACTTC. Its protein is CASSHGLAGEETQYF.

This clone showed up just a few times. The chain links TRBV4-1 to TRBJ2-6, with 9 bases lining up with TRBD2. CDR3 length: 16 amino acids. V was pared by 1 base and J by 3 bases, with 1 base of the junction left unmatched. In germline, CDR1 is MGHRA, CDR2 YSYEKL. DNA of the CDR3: TGCGCCAGCAGCCAAGTAGCGGGGGTTGGGGCCAACGTCCTGACTTTC. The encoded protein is CASSQVAGVGANVLTF.

Written as DNA, the CDR3 is TGTGCCAGCAGCTTTCGGGAAGAACAGGGAAAAGAGACCCAGTACTTC. It encodes CASSFREEQGKETQYF. The J gene is TRBJ2-5, the V gene TRBV11-1, with a possible D match to TRBD1 (6 bases). The CDR3 is made up of 16 amino acids. V shed 3 bases and J shed 3 bases, with 17 bases lying between them. The germline gives CDR1 SGHAT, CDR2 FQDESV (reference sequence).

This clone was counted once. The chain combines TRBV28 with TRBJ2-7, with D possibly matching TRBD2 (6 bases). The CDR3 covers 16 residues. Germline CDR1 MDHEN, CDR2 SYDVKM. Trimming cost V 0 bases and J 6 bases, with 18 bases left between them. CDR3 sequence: CASSLWGRGEQVEQYF. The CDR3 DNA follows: TGTGCCAGCAGTTTATGGGGGCGGGGAGAGCAGGTCGAGCAGTACTTC.